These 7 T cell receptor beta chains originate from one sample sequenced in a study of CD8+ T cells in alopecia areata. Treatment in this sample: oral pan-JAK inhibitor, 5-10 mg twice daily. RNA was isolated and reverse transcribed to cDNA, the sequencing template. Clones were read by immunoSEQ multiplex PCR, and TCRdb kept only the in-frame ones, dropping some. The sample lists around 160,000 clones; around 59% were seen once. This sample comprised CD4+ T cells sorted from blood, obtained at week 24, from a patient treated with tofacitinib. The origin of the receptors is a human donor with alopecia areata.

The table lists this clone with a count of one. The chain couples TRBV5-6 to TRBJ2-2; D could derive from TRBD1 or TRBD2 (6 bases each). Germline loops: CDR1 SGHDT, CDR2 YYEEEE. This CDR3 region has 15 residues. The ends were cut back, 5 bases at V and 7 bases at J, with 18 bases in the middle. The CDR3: CASRRTALGGGELFF. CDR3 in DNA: TGTGCCAGCAGAAGGACAGCCCTGGGGGGCGGGGAGCTGTTTTTT.

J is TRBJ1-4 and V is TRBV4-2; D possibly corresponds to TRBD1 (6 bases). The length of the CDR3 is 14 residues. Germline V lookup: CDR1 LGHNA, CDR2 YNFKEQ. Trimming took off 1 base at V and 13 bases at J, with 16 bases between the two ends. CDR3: CASSQVKTLQGLFF. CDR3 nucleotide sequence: TGTGCCAGCAGCCAAGTTAAGACTTTACAGGGACTGTTTTTT.

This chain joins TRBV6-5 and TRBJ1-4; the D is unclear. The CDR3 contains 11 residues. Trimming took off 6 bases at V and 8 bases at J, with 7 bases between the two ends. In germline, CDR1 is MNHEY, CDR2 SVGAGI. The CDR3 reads CASRSAEKLFF. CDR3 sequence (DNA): TGTGCCAGCAGGAGTGCCGAAAAACTGTTTTTT.

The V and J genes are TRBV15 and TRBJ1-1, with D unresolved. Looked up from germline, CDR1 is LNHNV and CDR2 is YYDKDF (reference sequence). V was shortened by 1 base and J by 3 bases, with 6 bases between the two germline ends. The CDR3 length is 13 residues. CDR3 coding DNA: TGTGCCACCAGCAGAGTTATCTACACTGAAGCTTTCTTT. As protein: CATSRVIYTEAFF. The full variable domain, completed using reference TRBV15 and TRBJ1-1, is DAMVIQNPRYQVTQFGKPVTLSCSQTLNHNVMYWYQQKSSQAPKLLFHYYDKDFNNEADTPDNFQSRRPNTSFCFLDIRSPGLGDTAMYLCATSRVIYTEAFFGQGTRLTVV.

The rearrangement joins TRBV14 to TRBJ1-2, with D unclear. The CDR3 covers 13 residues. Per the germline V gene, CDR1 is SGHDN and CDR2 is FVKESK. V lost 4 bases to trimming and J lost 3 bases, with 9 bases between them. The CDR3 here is CASSRTRDYGYTF. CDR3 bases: TGTGCCAGCAGCCGAACAAGGGACTATGGCTACACCTTC.

CDR3 DNA sequence: TGTGCCAGCAGAGACATAATTGGGCTGAACACTGAAGCTTTCTTT. It specifies CASRDIIGLNTEAFF. The chain links TRBV2 to TRBJ1-1; D unclear. The CDR3 covers 15 residues. Germline V gene data show CDR1 as SNHLY and CDR2 as FYNNEI. Trimming removed 6 bases from V and 0 bases from J, with 14 bases in between. Supplemented by reference TRBV2 and TRBJ1-1, the full variable domain reads EPEVTQTPSHQVTQMGQEVILRCVPISNHLYFYWYRQILGQKVEFLVSFYNNEISEKSEIFDDQFSVERPDGSNFTLKIRSTKLEDSAMYFCASRDIIGLNTEAFFGQGTRLTVV.

DNA of the CDR3: TGTGCCTGCCAACAGGGGGGGAACATTCAGTACTTC. It translates to CACQQGGNIQYF. The rearrangement joins TRBV30 to TRBJ2-4; D possibly corresponds to TRBD1 (8 bases). Germline CDR1 and CDR2: GTSNPN and SVGIG (reference sequence). The CDR3 is 12 residues long. V lost 6 bases, J lost 7 bases, and 13 bases lay in between.